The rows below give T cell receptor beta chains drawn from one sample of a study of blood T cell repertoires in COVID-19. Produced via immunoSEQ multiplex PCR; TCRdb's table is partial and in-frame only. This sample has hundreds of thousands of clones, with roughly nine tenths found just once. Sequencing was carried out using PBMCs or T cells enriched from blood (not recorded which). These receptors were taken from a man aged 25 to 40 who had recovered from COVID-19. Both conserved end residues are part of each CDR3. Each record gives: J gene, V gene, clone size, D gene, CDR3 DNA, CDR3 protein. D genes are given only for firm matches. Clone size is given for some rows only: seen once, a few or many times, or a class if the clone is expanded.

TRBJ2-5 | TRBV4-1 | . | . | TGCGCCAGCAGCCAAGAGCGGGGCAGCTATGAGACCCAGTACTTC | CASSQERGSYETQYF
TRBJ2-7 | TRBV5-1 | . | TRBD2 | TGCGCCAGCAGCGCTGGGACTAGCGACCACTACGAGCAGTACTTC | CASSAGTSDHYEQYF
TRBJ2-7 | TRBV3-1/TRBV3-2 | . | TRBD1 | TGTGCCAGCAGCCAGTGGACAGGATCCTACGAGCAGTACTTC | CASSQWTGSYEQYF
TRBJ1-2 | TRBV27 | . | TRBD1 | TGTGCCAGCAGTTTCAAGGACAGGGGCTATGGCTACACCTTC | CASSFKDRGYGYTF
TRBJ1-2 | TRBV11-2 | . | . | TGTGCCAGCAGCCAACCCCTGACCGAGACAGTTCATTATGGCTACACCTTC | CASSQPLTETVHYGYTF
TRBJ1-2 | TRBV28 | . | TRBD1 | TGTGCCAGCAAAAGTGGGAACAGGGGGCTTTTTGGCTACACCTTC | CASKSGNRGLFGYTF
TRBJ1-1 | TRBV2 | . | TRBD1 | TGTGCCAGCAGTGCACAGGGGGAAGGCGCTTTCTTT | CASSAQGEGAFF
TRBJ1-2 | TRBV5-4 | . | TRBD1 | TGTGCCAGCAGCTTGAGGGACAGGGGCTATGGCTACACCTTC | CASSLRDRGYGYTF
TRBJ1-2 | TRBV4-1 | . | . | TGCGCCAGCAGCCCACCGCCCTCCACAGGGCCGGGCGGCTACACCTTC | CASSPPPSTGPGGYTF
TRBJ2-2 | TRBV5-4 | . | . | TGTGCCAGCAGCTTGGGGCTAGCCCCGGGCACCGGGGAGCTGTTTTTT | CASSLGLAPGTGELFF
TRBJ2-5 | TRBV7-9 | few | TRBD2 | TGTGCCAGCAGCTTCCAGGGGTGGCTAGCGGGACGGCAAGAGACCCAGTACTTC | CASSFQGWLAGRQETQYF
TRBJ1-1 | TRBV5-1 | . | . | TGCGCCAGCAGCCGTCAAGGAGAGGCTTTCTTT | CASSRQGEAFF
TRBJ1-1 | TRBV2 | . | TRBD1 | TGTGCCAGCAGAGGGGACAGGTTGAACACTGAAGCTTTCTTT | CASRGDRLNTEAFF
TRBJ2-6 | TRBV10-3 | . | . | TGTGCCATCAGTGAGGACCATGGGGGGGCGGCTGGGGCCAACGTCCTGACTTTC | CAISEDHGGAAGANVLTF
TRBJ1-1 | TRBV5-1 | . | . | TGCGCCAGCAGCCCCGGGGGGCGGGAAGCTTTCTTT | CASSPGGREAFF
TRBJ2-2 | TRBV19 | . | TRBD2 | TGTGCCAGTAGTATACCGGTTGAAAGCGGGAGAGGAACCGGGGAGCTGTTTTTT | CASSIPVESGRGTGELFF
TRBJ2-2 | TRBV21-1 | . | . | TGTGCCAGCAGTCGGCTCGGAACTACCCGGGGATTAGGCGGGGAGCTGTTTTTT | CASSRLGTTRGLGGELFF
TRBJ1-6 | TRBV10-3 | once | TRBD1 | TGTGCCATCAGCGACAGGGCGGAATCACCCCTCCACTTT | CAISDRAESPLHF
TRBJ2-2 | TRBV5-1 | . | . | TGCGCCAGCAGCCCGGGATCTCACACCGGGGAGCTGTTTTTT | CASSPGSHTGELFF
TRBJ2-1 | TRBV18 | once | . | TGTGCCAGCTCACCAGAGGCCCGGGGGCAGTTCTTC | CASSPEARGQFF